Listed below are T cell receptor beta chains from one sample, sequenced in a study of blood T cell repertoires in COVID-19. Profiling relied on immunoSEQ multiplex PCR, and the TCRdb table lists in-frame clones only, not all of them. The sample lists 300,000 to 450,000 clones; around 87% were seen once. The source material was peripheral blood. These receptors originate from a woman between 55 and 75 years old with COVID-19, enrolled during active disease. CDR3s include the opening cysteine and the closing phenylalanine or tryptophan. Fields, in order: V gene, D gene, J gene, clone size, CDR3 protein, CDR3 DNA. A D gene is named only where the DNA matches it firmly. A clone size is listed for some rows: how often the clone was seen (once, few, many), or a class if it is expanded.

V gene: TRBV7-3; D gene: TRBD2; J gene: TRBJ2-1; clone size: .; CDR3 protein: CASSLTSGATHNEQFF; CDR3 DNA: TGTGCCAGCAGCTTAACTAGCGGGGCCACCCACAATGAGCAGTTCTTC
V gene: TRBV3-1/TRBV3-2; D gene: .; J gene: TRBJ2-6; clone size: .; CDR3 protein: CASSLTWANVLTF; CDR3 DNA: TGTGCCAGCAGCCTTACATGGGCCAACGTCCTGACTTTC
V gene: TRBV5-1; D gene: .; J gene: TRBJ1-1; clone size: .; CDR3 protein: CASSLDTRSEAFF; CDR3 DNA: TGCGCCAGCAGCTTGGACACCAGATCTGAAGCTTTCTTT
V gene: TRBV5-1; D gene: .; J gene: TRBJ1-6; clone size: .; CDR3 protein: CASSTSPVWGGRSPLHF; CDR3 DNA: TGCGCCAGCAGCACCTCCCCGGTATGGGGGGGCCGGTCACCCCTCCACTTT
V gene: TRBV2; D gene: .; J gene: TRBJ2-5; clone size: .; CDR3 protein: CASRTVQETQYF; CDR3 DNA: TGTGCCAGCCGGACAGTCCAAGAGACCCAGTACTTC
V gene: TRBV18; D gene: .; J gene: TRBJ1-3; clone size: .; CDR3 protein: CASSPPEGWTGNTIYF; CDR3 DNA: TGTGCCAGCTCACCACCGGAGGGATGGACTGGAAACACCATATATTTT
V gene: TRBV6-2/TRBV6-3; D gene: TRBD2; J gene: TRBJ2-1; clone size: .; CDR3 protein: CASSPRGDEQFF; CDR3 DNA: TGTGCCAGCAGTCCCCGGGGGGATGAGCAGTTCTTC
V gene: TRBV7-6; D gene: TRBD2; J gene: TRBJ2-2; clone size: few; CDR3 protein: CASSLGVRGGSNTGELFF; CDR3 DNA: TGTGCCAGCAGCTTAGGAGTTCGGGGGGGCTCGAACACCGGGGAGCTGTTTTTT
V gene: TRBV7-7; D gene: .; J gene: TRBJ2-7; clone size: .; CDR3 protein: CASSLGAGPLYEQYF; CDR3 DNA: TGTGCCAGCAGCTTAGGGGCAGGTCCCTTGTACGAGCAGTACTTC
V gene: TRBV2; D gene: TRBD2; J gene: TRBJ2-2; clone size: .; CDR3 protein: CASSVPSGRGTGELFF; CDR3 DNA: TGTGCCAGCAGTGTCCCTAGCGGACGAGGCACCGGGGAGCTGTTTTTT
V gene: TRBV18; D gene: TRBD2; J gene: TRBJ2-2; clone size: .; CDR3 protein: CASSPYLGLKNTGELFF; CDR3 DNA: TGTGCCAGCTCGCCCTACTTGGGACTAAAGAACACCGGGGAGCTGTTTTTT
V gene: TRBV7-8; D gene: .; J gene: TRBJ1-4; clone size: .; CDR3 protein: CASSYTGTFAEKLFF; CDR3 DNA: TGTGCCAGCAGTTATACCGGGACATTTGCTGAAAAACTGTTTTTT
V gene: TRBV5-4; D gene: .; J gene: TRBJ2-3; clone size: .; CDR3 protein: CASSAGTGSKTQYF; CDR3 DNA: TGTGCCAGCAGCGCCGGGACTGGATCGAAGACGCAGTATTTT
V gene: TRBV9; D gene: .; J gene: TRBJ1-1; clone size: .; CDR3 protein: CASSVGGRGVTEAFF; CDR3 DNA: TGTGCCAGCAGCGTAGGAGGGCGCGGTGTCACTGAAGCTTTCTTT
V gene: TRBV28; D gene: .; J gene: TRBJ2-7; clone size: few; CDR3 protein: CASTHSPYEQYF; CDR3 DNA: TGTGCCAGCACGCACAGCCCCTACGAGCAGTACTTC
V gene: TRBV21-1; D gene: .; J gene: TRBJ2-1; clone size: .; CDR3 protein: CATLAGARACEQFF; CDR3 DNA: TGTGCCACACTAGCGGGGGCCCGGGCTTGTGAGCAGTTCTTC
V gene: TRBV11-2; D gene: TRBD1; J gene: TRBJ2-5; clone size: few; CDR3 protein: CASSSLRDRGLETQYF; CDR3 DNA: TGTGCCAGCAGCTCACTCCGGGACAGGGGGCTGGAGACCCAGTACTTC
V gene: TRBV7-2; D gene: .; J gene: TRBJ2-1; clone size: .; CDR3 protein: CASSFGSWGDNEQFF; CDR3 DNA: TGTGCCAGCAGCTTTGGGTCGTGGGGGGACAATGAGCAGTTCTTC
V gene: TRBV16; D gene: .; J gene: TRBJ1-2; clone size: .; CDR3 protein: CASSQSPGISGYGYTF; CDR3 DNA: TGTGCCAGCAGCCAATCGCCAGGGATCTCGGGTTATGGCTACACCTTC
V gene: TRBV19; D gene: .; J gene: TRBJ1-5; clone size: .; CDR3 protein: CASSKGSGQHQPQHF; CDR3 DNA: TGTGCCAGTAGTAAGGGGTCAGGGCAGCATCAGCCCCAGCATTTT
V gene: TRBV20-1; D gene: .; J gene: TRBJ1-2; clone size: few; CDR3 protein: CSASGANYGYTF; CDR3 DNA: TGCAGTGCTAGTGGGGCAAACTATGGCTACACCTTC
V gene: TRBV7-3; D gene: .; J gene: TRBJ1-1; clone size: .; CDR3 protein: CASLLSETGNTEAFF; CDR3 DNA: TGTGCCAGCCTTTTATCCGAGACAGGGAACACTGAAGCTTTCTTT
V gene: TRBV5-1; D gene: TRBD2; J gene: TRBJ2-1; clone size: .; CDR3 protein: CASSFNRGGLNEQFF; CDR3 DNA: TGCGCCAGCAGCTTCAACCGGGGGGGCCTCAATGAGCAGTTCTTC
V gene: TRBV27; D gene: TRBD1; J gene: TRBJ2-1; clone size: .; CDR3 protein: CASSLTPTGGEFF; CDR3 DNA: TGTGCCAGCAGTTTAACCCCGACAGGGGGGGAGTTCTTC
V gene: TRBV25-1; D gene: .; J gene: TRBJ1-6; clone size: .; CDR3 protein: CASSDGSSYNSPLHF; CDR3 DNA: TGTGCCAGCAGTGATGGGAGCTCCTATAATTCACCCCTCCACTTT
V gene: TRBV7-2; D gene: .; J gene: TRBJ2-5; clone size: .; CDR3 protein: CASSLPRGFQETQYF; CDR3 DNA: TGTGCCAGCAGCTTACCTAGGGGCTTCCAAGAGACCCAGTACTTC
V gene: TRBV27; D gene: .; J gene: TRBJ1-5; clone size: .; CDR3 protein: CASSSGQNNQPQHF; CDR3 DNA: TGTGCCAGCAGTTCAGGACAGAACAATCAGCCCCAGCATTTT
V gene: TRBV6-1; D gene: TRBD1; J gene: TRBJ2-7; clone size: few; CDR3 protein: CASSEDWTGGFHEQYF; CDR3 DNA: TGTGCCAGCAGTGAAGATTGGACAGGGGGTTTCCACGAGCAGTACTTC
V gene: TRBV3-1/TRBV3-2; D gene: TRBD1; J gene: TRBJ1-5; clone size: .; CDR3 protein: CASSRDSGQPQHF; CDR3 DNA: TGTGCCAGCAGCCGGGACAGTGGTCAGCCCCAGCATTTT
V gene: TRBV7-2; D gene: TRBD1; J gene: TRBJ1-1; clone size: .; CDR3 protein: CASSAVGGRGQNTEAFF; CDR3 DNA: TGTGCCAGCAGCGCGGTAGGAGGTAGGGGGCAGAACACTGAAGCTTTCTTT
V gene: TRBV4-1; D gene: .; J gene: TRBJ2-7; clone size: .; CDR3 protein: CASSQFRDNSYEQYF; CDR3 DNA: TGCGCCAGCAGCCAGTTCCGGGACAACTCCTACGAGCAGTACTTC
V gene: TRBV20-1; D gene: .; J gene: TRBJ1-1; clone size: .; CDR3 protein: CSAKTDTEAFF; CDR3 DNA: TGCAGTGCAAAAACGGACACTGAAGCTTTCTTT
V gene: TRBV19; D gene: TRBD1; J gene: TRBJ2-7; clone size: .; CDR3 protein: CASSDSGTERQYF; CDR3 DNA: TGTGCCAGTAGTGATTCCGGGACAGAGCGTCAGTACTTC
V gene: TRBV7-9; D gene: .; J gene: TRBJ2-7; clone size: .; CDR3 protein: CASSPGLSVYEQYF; CDR3 DNA: TGTGCCAGCAGTCCAGGGTTATCAGTCTACGAGCAGTACTTC
V gene: TRBV6-1; D gene: .; J gene: TRBJ1-3; clone size: .; CDR3 protein: CASSEAPGNTIYF; CDR3 DNA: TGTGCCAGCAGTGAAGCCCCAGGAAACACCATATATTTT
V gene: TRBV3-1/TRBV3-2; D gene: TRBD2; J gene: TRBJ2-1; clone size: .; CDR3 protein: CASSHGSGAYNEQFF; CDR3 DNA: TGTGCCAGCAGCCATGGAAGCGGGGCCTACAATGAGCAGTTCTTC
V gene: TRBV9; D gene: TRBD1; J gene: TRBJ1-1; clone size: .; CDR3 protein: CASSSSDRVYTEAFF; CDR3 DNA: TGTGCCAGCAGCTCTTCAGACAGGGTGTACACTGAAGCTTTCTTT
V gene: TRBV12-5; D gene: .; J gene: TRBJ2-7; clone size: .; CDR3 protein: CASGLPLGVDYEQYF; CDR3 DNA: TGTGCTAGTGGTTTGCCTCTAGGGGTTGACTACGAGCAGTACTTC
V gene: TRBV18; D gene: TRBD1; J gene: TRBJ2-6; clone size: .; CDR3 protein: CASSMDRGGSGANVLTF; CDR3 DNA: TGTGCCAGCTCCATGGACAGGGGAGGGTCTGGGGCCAACGTCCTGACTTTC
V gene: TRBV6-4; D gene: TRBD1; J gene: TRBJ2-1; clone size: .; CDR3 protein: CASSVTGGEQFF; CDR3 DNA: TGTGCCAGCAGTGTGACAGGGGGTGAGCAGTTCTTC
V gene: TRBV5-6; D gene: TRBD2; J gene: TRBJ2-5; clone size: .; CDR3 protein: CASSSGTSGGDQETQYF; CDR3 DNA: TGTGCCAGCAGCTCCGGGACTAGCGGGGGGGATCAAGAGACCCAGTACTTC
V gene: TRBV20-1; D gene: .; J gene: TRBJ2-7; clone size: .; CDR3 protein: CSASGPGGATYEQYF; CDR3 DNA: TGCAGTGCTAGTGGCCCGGGGGGCGCGACGTACGAGCAGTACTTC
V gene: TRBV5-6; D gene: .; J gene: TRBJ1-2; clone size: .; CDR3 protein: CASSLNRINYGYTF; CDR3 DNA: TGTGCCAGCAGCTTGAACAGGATCAACTATGGCTACACCTTC
V gene: TRBV5-1; D gene: TRBD1; J gene: TRBJ2-7; clone size: .; CDR3 protein: CASSGTGLEQYF; CDR3 DNA: TGCGCCAGCTCCGGGACAGGGCTAGAGCAGTACTTC
V gene: TRBV7-3; D gene: .; J gene: TRBJ2-5; clone size: once; CDR3 protein: CASSCSLLAYFGSSQETQYF; CDR3 DNA: TGTGCCAGCAGCTGCTCGCTACTGGCCTATTTTGGTAGCAGTCAAGAGACCCAGTACTTC
V gene: TRBV7-8; D gene: TRBD1; J gene: TRBJ2-1; clone size: .; CDR3 protein: CASSLARTGDEQFF; CDR3 DNA: TGTGCCAGCAGCTTAGCGCGAACAGGGGATGAGCAGTTCTTC
V gene: TRBV7-6; D gene: TRBD2; J gene: TRBJ2-5; clone size: .; CDR3 protein: CASIPGERGVGETQYF; CDR3 DNA: TGTGCCAGCATTCCCGGGGAGCGGGGGGTAGGAGAGACCCAGTACTTC
V gene: TRBV6-4; D gene: TRBD2; J gene: TRBJ2-7; clone size: .; CDR3 protein: CASSDSKTGGDLYEQYF; CDR3 DNA: TGTGCCAGCAGTGACTCGAAAACTGGGGGGGATTTATACGAGCAGTACTTC
V gene: TRBV9; D gene: TRBD1; J gene: TRBJ1-2; clone size: .; CDR3 protein: CASSVGGRGPPNYGYTF; CDR3 DNA: TGTGCCAGCAGCGTAGGCGGCAGGGGGCCACCTAACTATGGCTACACCTTC
V gene: TRBV27; D gene: TRBD1; J gene: TRBJ2-7; clone size: .; CDR3 protein: CASSSTGEKAYEQYF; CDR3 DNA: TGTGCCAGCAGTTCAACAGGGGAGAAGGCTTACGAGCAGTACTTC
V gene: TRBV2; D gene: .; J gene: TRBJ2-2; clone size: many; CDR3 protein: CASTELRGTGELFF; CDR3 DNA: TGTGCCAGCACCGAGTTGCGGGGAACCGGGGAGCTGTTTTTT
V gene: TRBV5-1; D gene: TRBD2; J gene: TRBJ2-3; clone size: .; CDR3 protein: CASSFRGTSKADTQYF; CDR3 DNA: TGCGCCAGCAGCTTCCGCGGGACTAGCAAAGCAGATACGCAGTATTTT
V gene: TRBV4-2; D gene: TRBD2; J gene: TRBJ2-5; clone size: .; CDR3 protein: CASSQEPGGRETQYF; CDR3 DNA: TGTGCCAGCAGCCAGGAGCCGGGAGGTCGGGAGACCCAGTACTTC
V gene: TRBV4-1; D gene: .; J gene: TRBJ2-1; clone size: .; CDR3 protein: CASSQATSNEQFF; CDR3 DNA: TGCGCCAGCAGCCAAGCGACTTCAAATGAGCAGTTCTTC